These T cell receptor beta chains were read from a single sample in a study of OX40 agonist ivuxolimab in advanced cancers. The repertoire was sequenced with immunoSEQ multiplex PCR; TCRdb's copy has only in-frame clones and lacks some. The table includes about 58,000 clones, 70% to 85% detected once. The material sequenced was CD4+ or CD8+ T cells sorted from blood, taken in a trial of the OX40 agonist ivuxolimab. These receptors came from an adult with an advanced solid tumor such as melanoma, head and neck, liver or kidney cancer. Both conserved end residues are part of each CDR3. The order of the fields is V gene, D gene, J gene, clone size, CDR3 DNA, CDR3 protein. The D gene is left open where the match is weak. Not every row has a clone size; where given, it reads once, few, many or a size class.

>TRBV19|-|TRBJ2-7|-
TGTGCCAGTAGTATAGAGATATACTCCTACGAGCAGTACTTC
CASSIEIYSYEQYF
>TRBV20-1|-|TRBJ2-3|-
TGCAGTGCTACCCCTGGGGATACGCAGTATTTT
CSATPGDTQYF
>TRBV10-3|TRBD2|TRBJ2-1|-
TGTGCCATTCGACCGGGCGGGGGAGAAAACAATGAGCAGTTCTTC
CAIRPGGGENNEQFF
>TRBV19|-|TRBJ2-5|-
TGTGCCAGTAGTATAAACCGAGAGAGAGAGACCCAGTACTTC
CASSINRERETQYF
>TRBV2|TRBD2|TRBJ2-5|-
TGTGCCAGCATGGGGAATAGCGGGGTAGAGACCCAGTACTTC
CASMGNSGVETQYF
>TRBV30|TRBD1|TRBJ1-2|-
TGTGCCTGGAGTCACAGGGGGCTCGAGTTTAACTATGGCTACACCTTC
CAWSHRGLEFNYGYTF
>TRBV6-6|-|TRBJ2-3|-
TGTGCCAGCAGTTACAGGGTAGATGCGCAGTATTTT
CASSYRVDAQYF
>TRBV2|-|TRBJ1-2|-
TGTGCCAGCAGTACCCAGGGGAGGAACTATGGCTACACCTTC
CASSTQGRNYGYTF
>TRBV5-1|-|TRBJ2-5|-
TGCGCCAGCAGCTTAGTGGAGACCCAGTACTTC
CASSLVETQYF
>TRBV6-6|-|TRBJ2-7|-
TGTGCCAGCACCCCTCGAGGGTCCCGCTCCTACGAGCAGTACTTC
CASTPRGSRSYEQYF
>TRBV13|TRBD2|TRBJ2-7|-
TGTGCCAGCAGCTCCGGGGGGACCCAGCAGTACTTC
CASSSGGTQQYF
>TRBV7-9|-|TRBJ2-2|-
TGTTGGAGAAGGGTGGACACCGGGGAGCTGTTTTTT
CWRRVDTGELFF
>TRBV19|-|TRBJ2-7|-
TGTGCCAGTAGTATTACGGGGTCAAGACCCTACGAGCAGTACTTC
CASSITGSRPYEQYF
>TRBV5-6|-|TRBJ2-4|-
TGTGCCAGCAGCTTGGCCGGGACGAGCATTCAGTACTTC
CASSLAGTSIQYF
>TRBV15|-|TRBJ2-3|-
TGTGCCACCAGCACCAGGGGATCCGGGATTCGGTCGACAGATACGCAGTATTTT
CATSTRGSGIRSTDTQYF
>TRBV11-2|TRBD2|TRBJ2-3|few
TGTGCCAGCAGCTTAGACCCTAGCGGGAGGGCCACAGATACGCAGTATTTT
CASSLDPSGRATDTQYF
>TRBV29-1|TRBD1|TRBJ1-2|-
TGCAGCGTCCGAAGTGACAGGGGCGAAGATGGCTACACCTTC
CSVRSDRGEDGYTF
>TRBV7-9|-|TRBJ2-1|-
TGTGCCAGCAGCTTATTAGGGTTAGACAATGAGCAGTTCTTC
CASSLLGLDNEQFF
>TRBV30|-|TRBJ2-1|few
TGTGCCTGGAGTGTACTATGGGATGAGCAGTTCTTC
CAWSVLWDEQFF
>TRBV25-1|-|TRBJ1-2|-
TGCGCCAGCAGTGAATATGAATTGGCAGCAGCTAACTATGGCTACACCTTC
CASSEYELAAANYGYTF
>TRBV5-4|-|TRBJ2-7|-
TGTGCCAGCAGCTTGGAGTATTCTACCTACGAGCAGTACTTC
CASSLEYSTYEQYF
>TRBV4-1|-|TRBJ2-4|-
TGCGCCAGCAGCCAGAATCCGACAGCGGCCATTCAGTACTTC
CASSQNPTAAIQYF
>TRBV18|-|TRBJ2-2|-
TGTGCCAGCTCACCAAGGAGCGACACCGGGGAGCTGTTTTTT
CASSPRSDTGELFF
>TRBV19|TRBD1|TRBJ1-5|once
TGTGCCACAGACCCAGGGACAGGGTACAATCAGCCCCAGCATTTT
CATDPGTGYNQPQHF
>TRBV5-1|TRBD2|TRBJ2-1|-
TGCGCCAGCAGCTTGGTCGCGGGAGTGGTAGATGAGCAGTTCTTC
CASSLVAGVVDEQFF
>TRBV5-5|-|TRBJ2-7|-
TGTGCCAGCAGCAGAGACAGGAACTACGAGCAGTACTTC
CASSRDRNYEQYF
>TRBV6-5|-|TRBJ2-2|few
TGTGCCAGCAGTAAACACGGGATGGAGCTGTTTTTT
CASSKHGMELFF
>TRBV18|-|TRBJ1-5|-
TGTGCCAGCTCCCCAGTATTGGATCAGCCCCAGCATTTT
CASSPVLDQPQHF
>TRBV7-8|-|TRBJ1-1|once
TGTGCCAGCGGCGGAATCTCGAACACTGAAGCTTTCTTT
CASGGISNTEAFF
>TRBV27|TRBD1|TRBJ1-2|-
TGTGCCAGCAGTTTATCAAGGACAGGGGGCTTGGGTGGCTACACCTTC
CASSLSRTGGLGGYTF
>TRBV11-2|TRBD2|TRBJ2-7|-
TGTGCCAGCAGCTTAAGTACTAGCGGGTTATACGAGCAGTACTTC
CASSLSTSGLYEQYF
>TRBV30|TRBD1|TRBJ2-7|many
TGTGCCTGGGGGAGCCGACAGGGTTTATACGAGCAGTACTTC
CAWGSRQGLYEQYF